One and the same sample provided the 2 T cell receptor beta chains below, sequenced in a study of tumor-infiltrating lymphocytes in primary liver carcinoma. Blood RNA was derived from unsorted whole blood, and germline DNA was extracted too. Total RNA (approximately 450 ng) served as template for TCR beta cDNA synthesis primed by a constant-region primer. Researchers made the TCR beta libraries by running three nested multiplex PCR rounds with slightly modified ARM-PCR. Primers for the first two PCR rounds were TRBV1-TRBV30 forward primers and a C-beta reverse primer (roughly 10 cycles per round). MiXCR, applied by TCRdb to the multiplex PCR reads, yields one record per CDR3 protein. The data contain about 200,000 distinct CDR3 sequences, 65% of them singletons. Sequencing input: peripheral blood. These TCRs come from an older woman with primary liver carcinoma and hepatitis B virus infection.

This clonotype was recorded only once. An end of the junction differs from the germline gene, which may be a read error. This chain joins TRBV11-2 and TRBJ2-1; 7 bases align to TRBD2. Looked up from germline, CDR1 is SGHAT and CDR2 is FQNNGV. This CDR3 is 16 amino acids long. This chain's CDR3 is CASSSPAGLSYNEQLF. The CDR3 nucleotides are TGTGCCAGCAGTTCGCCAGCGGGGCTCTCCTACAATGAGCAGCTCTTC.

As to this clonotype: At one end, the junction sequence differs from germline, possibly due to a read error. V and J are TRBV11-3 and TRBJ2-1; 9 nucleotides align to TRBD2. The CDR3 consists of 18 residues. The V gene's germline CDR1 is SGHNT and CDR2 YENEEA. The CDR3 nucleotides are TGTGCCAGTAGCTTTAGGGGTAGCGGGAGTTTCTCCTACATTGAGCAGTTCTTC. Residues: CASSFRGSGSFSYIEQFF.